This T cell receptor beta chain came from a study of T cells of healthy individuals. TCRdb reprocessed the 5' RACE reads via MiXCR and lists one record per CDR3 protein. The data show some 69,000 distinct CDR3 sequences, with around 15% seen just once and approximately 4.6% held by the top ten. V lost 0 bases and J lost 6, with 12 bases in between. The germline V gene has CDR1 DFQATT and CDR2 SNEGSKA (reference sequence). This CDR3 region has 15 residues. The J gene is TRBJ1-6, the V gene TRBV20-1, with D possibly matching TRBD1 (5 bases). This receptor was taken from a human donor in good health. This CDR3 reads CSARDGWGGNSPLHF. The CDR3 DNA reads TGCAGTGCTAGAGATGGGTGGGGGGGTAATTCACCCCTCCACTTT.